This entry features one TCR beta chain sequence. Its antigen is as yet unknown. The data are from a study of T-cell memory formation after mild COVID-19. Each CDR3 protein is one row after TCRdb ran MiXCR on the 5' RACE reads. Among around 150,000 distinct CDR3 sequences listed, 11% were seen once. Study-wide results and caveats: Contracting clones localized mainly to CM and EM when CD4+ and mainly to EMRA when CD8+. Some clones that responded turned up in pre-infection memory, which suggests that cross-reactive memory joined in. Clones from the second wave (peaking day 37) had unconfirmed SARS-CoV-2 specificity. Contracting clones, day 15 to 85, had balanced CD4/CD8, and later expanders favored CD4+.

The sequence came from a man younger than 35 who had mild COVID-19 (a few samples of this study predate the infection). Cell type and time point are not known. Sample: PBMCs or a T cell subset sorted from them (not recorded which).

CDR3 loop: CASSSGRTDPGNTIYF. The CDR3 region has the DNA TGCGCCAGCAGCTCCGGACGGACAGACCCTGGAAACACCATATATTTT. The chain links TRBV5-1 to TRBJ1-3; D perhaps matches TRBD1 (6 bases). The CDR3 runs 16 residues. V was shortened by 3 bases and J by 2 bases, with 15 bases between the two germline ends. CDR1 is SGHRS, CDR2 YFSETQ, per germline.